Listed here is a single T cell receptor (beta chain). Its matching antigen is unknown. The ends lost 7 bases at V and 6 bases at J; junction bases unmatched: 16. This CDR3 is 16 amino acids long. The germline gives CDR1 ENHRY, CDR2 SYGVKD. Both 60 Vbeta primers and 13 Jbeta primers went into the PCR. Sequencing was performed with immunoSEQ multiplex PCR; in TCRdb, only in-frame clones are kept and a portion is missing. This table has 150,000 or so clones, nearly 80% appearing once. The data originate from a study of cytomegalovirus exposure and HLA in healthy donors. Study-wide findings and caveats: According to the study, some 160 TCR beta chains were cytomegalovirus-associated. Later analysis suggested most CMV-associated TCR beta chains were HLA-restricted.

The V and J genes are TRBV10-3 and TRBJ2-3; 7 bases line up with TRBD2. The sample comprised PBMCs. The TCR sequence derives from a woman in her thirties or forties in good health and CMV-seronegative. Here the CDR3 DNA reads TGTGCCATCAATCCCTTCGGGGGGACGGTAATGGATACGCAGTATTTT. Translated, it gives CAINPFGGTVMDTQYF.